These 26 T cell receptor beta chains originate from one sample sequenced in a study of T cells expressing NK-cell markers. Reprocessing the 5' RACE reads, TCRdb reports a single entry for every CDR3 protein and omits DNA. This sample contains some 460,000 distinct CDR3 sequences. Sequencing input: blood T cells: a sorted CD56 or NKG2C T cell subset, CD4+ or CD8+ T cells, or bulk PBMC T cells (not recorded which). These receptors were collected from a woman between 50 and 59 years old in good health.

The chain carries TRBV3-1 and TRBJ2-2. Germline V CDR1 and CDR2: LGHDT, YNNKEL (reference sequence). This CDR3 has 17 residues. The CDR3 here is CASSRPRVQQNTGELFF.

The chain has TRBV10-3 and TRBJ2-1; TCRdb names TRBD1, which stays unverified in the absence of DNA. The CDR3 contains 15 residues. In germline, CDR1 is ENHRY, CDR2 SYGVKD. CDR3 sequence: CAIKQGGLSYNEQFF.

V gene TRBV2 combines with J gene TRBJ2-7; TCRdb designates TRBD1, a call that cannot be tested without DNA. Germline V gene lookup returns CDR1 SNHLY and CDR2 FYNNEI. The CDR3 totals 13 residues. The CDR3 reads CATLGQGRNEQYF.

This sequence joins TRBV27 and TRBJ2-2; the TCRdb D gene call, TRBD2, has no DNA to confirm it. The germline CDR1 and CDR2 sequences are MNHEY and SMNVEV (reference sequence). The CDR3 sequence is 15 residues long. CDR3 region: CASSPRGGDTGELFF.

This chain links TRBV11-2 with TRBJ2-6; there is no DNA to check the TCRdb D call of TRBD1. This CDR3 contains 18 residues. The germline CDR1 and CDR2 sequences are SGHAT and FQNNGV. This chain's CDR3 is CASSSIGQGAEGANVLTF. Full variable domain (remainder filled in from reference TRBV11-2 and TRBJ2-6): EAGVAQSPRYKIIEKRQSVAFWCNPISGHATLYWYQQILGQGPKLLIQFQNNGVVDDSQLPKDRFSAERLKGVDSTLKIQPAKLEDSAVYLCASSSIGQGAEGANVLTFGAGSRLTVL.

The chain couples TRBV12-3 or TRBV12-4 to TRBJ2-2. The CDR3 totals 14 residues. The CDR3 region is CASTQSRSTGELFF.

The V gene is TRBV20-1, the J gene TRBJ1-5; the TCRdb call, TRBD1, lacks DNA for checking. Germline V lookup: CDR1 DFQATT, CDR2 SNEGSKA (reference sequence). The length of the CDR3 is 15 residues. The CDR3 is CSALSGTGDREPQHF.

J is TRBJ2-7 and V is TRBV9; there is no DNA to check the TCRdb D call of TRBD1. Germline assignment: CDR1 SGDLS and CDR2 YYNGEE. The CDR3 loop spans 14 amino acids. CDR3 in amino acids: CASSSWTGSNEQYF.

This chain joins TRBV14 and TRBJ2-7; with no DNA, the TCRdb D assignment of TRBD2 cannot be verified. Per the germline V gene, CDR1 is SGHDN and CDR2 is FVKESK. The CDR3 loop spans 14 amino acids. This CDR3 is CASSPTRSGYEQYF.

The V gene is TRBV7-9, the J gene TRBJ2-1. This CDR3 spans 15 amino acids. Germline CDR1 reads SEHNR; CDR2 reads FQNEAQ (reference sequence). The CDR3 loop reads CASSLYRKHYNEQFF.

CDR3 sequence reads: CASSWASGSYNEQFF. The rearrangement uses TRBV5-1 and TRBJ2-1; TCRdb proposes TRBD2, but this gene call is untestable without DNA. CDR3 size: 15 residues. Germline-derived CDR1 and CDR2 are SGHRS and YFSETQ.

This sequence joins TRBV7-2 and TRBJ2-2; TCRdb's assignment of TRBD1 cannot be checked, as there is no DNA. The CDR3 totals 13 residues. Germline V gives CDR1 SGHTA, CDR2 FQGNSA. This CDR3 reads CASSITGVGELFF.

The chain has TRBV7-8 and TRBJ1-5; without DNA, the TCRdb call of TRBD1 cannot be checked. The CDR3 runs to 15 residues. The germline V gene has CDR1 SGHVS and CDR2 FQNEAQ. This chain's CDR3 is CASSLTGTNNQPQHF. Full variable domain (rest looked up from reference TRBV7-8 and TRBJ1-5): GAGVSQSPRYKVAKRGQDVALRCDPISGHVSLFWYQQALGQGPEFLTYFQNEAQLDKSGLPSDRFFAERPEGSVSTLKIQRTQQEDSAVYLCASSLTGTNNQPQHFGDGTRLSIL.

The CDR3 loop reads CSVAHGPTEDTQYF. This chain connects TRBV29-1 to TRBJ2-3; with no DNA, the TCRdb D assignment of TRBD1 cannot be verified. The CDR3 loop spans 14 amino acids. Germline-derived CDR1 and CDR2 are SQVTM and ANQGSEA.

This chain joins TRBV24-1 and TRBJ2-7. Per the germline V gene, CDR1 is KGHDR and CDR2 is SFDVKD. The CDR3 length is 15 residues. The CDR3 loop is CATSDPITSPHEQYF.

The chain uses TRBV19 and TRBJ2-1; TCRdb proposes TRBD1, but this gene call is untestable without DNA. The CDR3 is 14 amino acids. Germline CDR1 is LNHDA and CDR2 is SQIVND (reference sequence). The CDR3 loop is CAASLTVWGNEQFF.

The chain links TRBV27 to TRBJ2-7. The germline gives CDR1 MNHEY, CDR2 SMNVEV (reference sequence). The length of the CDR3 is 11 residues. The CDR3: CASRDHYEQYF.

The chain links TRBV18 to TRBJ2-1. Germline values: CDR1 KGHSH, CDR2 LQKENI. This CDR3 region has 14 residues. The CDR3 sequence: CASSPRDSKNEQFF.

The rearrangement uses TRBV12-3 or TRBV12-4 and TRBJ2-2; TCRdb's D gene call, TRBD2, goes unchecked for lack of DNA. The CDR3 runs 17 residues. The CDR3 sequence: CASRPIWARKDTGELFF.

The chain uses TRBV5-1 and TRBJ2-3; the D call of TRBD2 rests on TCRdb alone, since no DNA is present to check it. Looked up from germline, CDR1 is SGHRS and CDR2 is YFSETQ. This CDR3 is 16 amino acids long. The CDR3 region is CASKRSLAGVADTQYF.

V is TRBV2 and J is TRBJ1-1. Germline loops: CDR1 SNHLY, CDR2 FYNNEI. This CDR3 region has 13 residues. CDR3 region: CASSTAMNTEAFF.

This chain links TRBV20-1 with TRBJ2-1; lacking DNA, the TRBD2 call made by TCRdb goes unchecked. The CDR3 spans 12 residues. Germline V gives CDR1 DFQATT, CDR2 SNEGSKA (reference sequence). Here the CDR3 reads CSGTSEYNEQFF.

The J gene is TRBJ2-3, the V gene TRBV4-1; TCRdb calls TRBD2, which cannot be checked without DNA. The CDR3 totals 15 residues. Germline CDR1 reads MGHRA; CDR2 reads YSYEKL. CDR3 residues: CASSAGPFNTDTQYF.

V and J are TRBV2 and TRBJ2-1; TCRdb's assignment of TRBD1 cannot be checked, as there is no DNA. The CDR3 spans 11 residues. Germline V CDR1 and CDR2: SNHLY, FYNNEI. CDR3 sequence: CASSGGEQPFF.

This chain uses TRBV20-1 with TRBJ2-3; TCRdb proposes TRBD1, but this gene call is untestable without DNA. The germline V gene has CDR1 DFQATT and CDR2 SNEGSKA (reference sequence). CDR3 length: 15 residues. CDR3 residues: CSALRGAGGTDTQYF.

CDR3 sequence reads: CASSVAAGNPQETQYF. The genes are TRBV9 and TRBJ2-5; absent DNA, TCRdb's TRBD1 call cannot be checked. Germline loops: CDR1 SGDLS, CDR2 YYNGEE. The CDR3 has 16 residues.